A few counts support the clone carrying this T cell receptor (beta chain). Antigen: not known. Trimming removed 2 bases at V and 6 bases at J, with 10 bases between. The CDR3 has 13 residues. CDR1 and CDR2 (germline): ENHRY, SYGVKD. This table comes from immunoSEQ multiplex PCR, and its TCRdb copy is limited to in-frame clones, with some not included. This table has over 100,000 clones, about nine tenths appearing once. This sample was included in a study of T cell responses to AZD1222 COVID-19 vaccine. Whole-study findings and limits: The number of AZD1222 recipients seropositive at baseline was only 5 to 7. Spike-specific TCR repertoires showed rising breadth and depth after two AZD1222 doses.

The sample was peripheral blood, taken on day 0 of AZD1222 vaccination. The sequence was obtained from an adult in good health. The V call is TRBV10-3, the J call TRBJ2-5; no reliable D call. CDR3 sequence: CAISEPPSQTQYF. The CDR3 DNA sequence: TGTGCCATCAGTGAGCCGCCATCTCAGACCCAGTACTTC.